This entry features one TCR beta chain sequence. This clonotype was counted ten times or more. No cognate antigen has been identified for it. No qualities accompany the bases; no much larger clone lies one base away. The sample originates from a study of spatial heterogeneity in lung cancer (dated by TCRdb to the late 2010s). Concerning the study at large: Beta-chain transcripts were consistently detected in greater numbers than alpha-chain transcripts, which likely reflected higher beta-chain transcript abundance. At surgery, both alpha and beta chains were TCR-sequenced in about 200 tumor regions, fewer than 80 matched nontumor lung samples and a few dozen PBMC samples. The study linked features of the TCR repertoire to counts of nonsynonymous mutations, which were determined by whole-exome sequencing of tumor tissue. In non-small cell lung cancer, the study made a quantitative comparison of TCR alpha and beta repertoires among multiple tumor regions, matched nontumor lung and blood. In the raw uncorrected reads, each unique combination of TCR and UMI appeared more than ten times on average. What the authors observed across the whole study: Ubiquitous expanded tumor TCRs showed up in blood more often at tumor resection than at routine follow-up. Additional single-cell paired TCR alpha and beta sequencing was considered necessary to confirm, at a functional level, the hypothesis that regional TCRs recognize regional mutations.

Libraries were built with 5' RACE. Sequencing was carried out with a NextSeq 500. In the TCR library protocol, a unique molecular identifier was attached to each TCR cDNA molecule so that PCR and sequencing errors could be corrected. As for the authors' bioinformatics: Decombinator tools were used for TCR identification, UMI-based error correction and CDR3 extraction. Expanded TCRs were defined as those above a frequency of 2 per 1,000, corresponding to the top 1% of the tumor frequency distribution. Renyi diversity was computed with the R vegan package after each repertoire had been subsampled 100 times to 5,000 TCRs. To build CDR3 similarity networks, amino acid triplet string-kernel similarity was used, and CDR3s were connected when their pairwise similarity was above 0.82. Starting from the raw public reads, TCRdb applied fastp trimming at Q25, assembled clones with MiXCR and retained in-frame beta chains. CDR3 protein sequences are deduplicated, and each keeps its most common genes and DNA. Clone size and V and J calls follow TCRdb, not the original study. The sample has about 48,000 distinct CDR3 sequences on record, roughly 5.7% of them singletons. Around 10% of the sample belongs to the ten largest clones.

The time point label on this specimen signifies: sample taken at primary tumor resection. The donors were more than 65 patients from the lung TRACERx cohort who had early-stage, untreated non-small cell lung cancer. Whole RNA extracted from tumor and nontumor lung tissue, or from cryopreserved PBMC samples, was used for TCR sequencing without cell sorting. Patients were selected for TCR sequencing only if sufficient RNA was available from at least two tumor regions. As encoded in the germline V gene, CDR1 is SGHDN while CDR2 is FVKESK. The CDR3 goes from the cysteine to the phenylalanine over 19 residues. The retained sequence is limited to the CDR3, 57 bases, with the frame set at the first base. V is shortened by 1 base, J by 0 bases, and the region joining them spans 16 bases.

The sequence was collected from a male donor with early-stage non-small cell lung cancer. Sequenced here: PBMCs, sampled at surgery. The sequence is built from TRBV14 and TRBJ2-6; a tentative D call is TRBD2 (6 bases match). The CDR3 region: CASSQGAGRFASGANVLTF. DNA sequence: TGTGCCAGCAGCCAAGGAGCGGGCCGGTTCGCCTCTGGGGCCAACGTCCTGACTTTC.